This T cell receptor (beta chain) stems from a study of tumor-infiltrating lymphocytes in primary liver carcinoma. About the research overall: Patients were both men and women, whose ages ran from 30 to 69 years. Sample yields, roughly 3.5 to 7.13 million productive TCRbeta reads, were similar across the tissue types. Recorded tumor stage was T1-T3 N0M0, with diameters of about 4.2 to 10 cm.

The CDR3 is 16 residues long. The germline V gene encodes CDR1 MGHRA and CDR2 YSYEKL. As regards this clonotype: The target antigen is unknown. Germline and junction disagree at one end, which may indicate a read error.

From 20-30 mg of unsorted bulk tissue, DNA and RNA were co-extracted together. Synthesis of TCR beta cDNA was carried out from about 500 ng total RNA with a constant-region primer. Libraries of TCR beta came from three nested multiplex PCR rounds with slightly modified ARM-PCR. The first two PCR rounds used TRBV1-TRBV30 primers with a Cbeta primer, roughly 10 cycles each. TCRdb reprocessed the multiplex PCR reads via MiXCR and lists one record per CDR3 protein. The sample lists approximately 110,000 distinct CDR3 sequences; 64% were seen once. The study, taken as a whole, reports: Present in all five tumor regions were only about 7-25% of the top clones.

Sequencing was carried out using liver tumor tissue from sampling region 3. Subset defined: tumor region T3, left-lateral pole. This sequence joins TRBV4-1 and TRBJ1-5; D uncertain. The sequence came from a woman aged 55-69 years with primary liver carcinoma and hepatitis B virus infection. CDR3 sequence (DNA): TGCGCCAGCAGCCGAGAGCAGGAAAGTGGCAATCAGGCCCAGCACTTT. It codes for CASSREQESGNQAQHF.